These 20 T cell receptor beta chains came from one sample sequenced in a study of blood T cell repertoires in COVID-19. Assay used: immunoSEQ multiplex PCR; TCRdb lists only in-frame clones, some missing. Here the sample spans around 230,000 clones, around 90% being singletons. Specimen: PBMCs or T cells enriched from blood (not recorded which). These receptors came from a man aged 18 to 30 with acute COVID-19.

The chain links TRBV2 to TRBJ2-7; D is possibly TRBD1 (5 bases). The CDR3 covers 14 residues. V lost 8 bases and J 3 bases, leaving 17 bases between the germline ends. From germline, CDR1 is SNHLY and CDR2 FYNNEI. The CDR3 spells CASCQGLSVYEQYF. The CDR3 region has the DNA TGTGCCAGCTGCCAGGGTTTATCCGTCTACGAGCAGTACTTC.

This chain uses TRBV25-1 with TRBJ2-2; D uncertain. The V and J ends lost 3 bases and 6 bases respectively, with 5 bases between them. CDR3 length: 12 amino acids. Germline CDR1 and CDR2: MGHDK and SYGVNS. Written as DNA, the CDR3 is TGTGCCAGCAGTGAGAGTCCCGGGGAGCTGTTTTTT. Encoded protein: CASSESPGELFF.

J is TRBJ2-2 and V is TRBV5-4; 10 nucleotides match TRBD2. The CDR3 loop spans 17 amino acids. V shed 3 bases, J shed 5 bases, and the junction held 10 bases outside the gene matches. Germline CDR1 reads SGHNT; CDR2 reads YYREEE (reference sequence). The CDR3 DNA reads TGTGCCAGCAGCTCTTTGCGACAGCGGGAGGGTACCGGGGAGCTGTTTTTT. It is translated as CASSSLRQREGTGELFF.

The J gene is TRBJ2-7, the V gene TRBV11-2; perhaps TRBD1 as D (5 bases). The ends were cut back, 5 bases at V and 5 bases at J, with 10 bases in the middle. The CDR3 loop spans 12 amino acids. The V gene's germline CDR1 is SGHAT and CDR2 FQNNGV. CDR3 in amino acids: CASSPQTDEQYF. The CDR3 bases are TGTGCCAGCAGCCCACAGACAGACGAGCAGTACTTC.

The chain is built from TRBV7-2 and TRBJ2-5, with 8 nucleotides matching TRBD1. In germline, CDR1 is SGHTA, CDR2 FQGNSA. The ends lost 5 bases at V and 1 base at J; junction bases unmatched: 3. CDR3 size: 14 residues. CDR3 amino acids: CASSKTGGQETQYF. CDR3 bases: TGTGCCAGCAGCAAAACAGGGGGCCAAGAGACCCAGTACTTC.

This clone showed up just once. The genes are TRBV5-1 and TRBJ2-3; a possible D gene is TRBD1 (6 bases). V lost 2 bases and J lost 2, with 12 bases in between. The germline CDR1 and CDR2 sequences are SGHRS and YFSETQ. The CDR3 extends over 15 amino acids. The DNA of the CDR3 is TGCGCCAGCAGCTTCTCCTGGGACAACACAGATACGCAGTATTTT. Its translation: CASSFSWDNTDTQYF.

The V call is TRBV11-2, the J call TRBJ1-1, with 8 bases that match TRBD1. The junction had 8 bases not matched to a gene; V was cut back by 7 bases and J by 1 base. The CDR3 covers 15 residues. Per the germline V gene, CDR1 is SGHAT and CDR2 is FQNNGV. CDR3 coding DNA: TGTGCCAGCACCGGGACAGGCCTTGGGAACACTGAAGCTTTCTTT. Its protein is CASTGTGLGNTEAFF.

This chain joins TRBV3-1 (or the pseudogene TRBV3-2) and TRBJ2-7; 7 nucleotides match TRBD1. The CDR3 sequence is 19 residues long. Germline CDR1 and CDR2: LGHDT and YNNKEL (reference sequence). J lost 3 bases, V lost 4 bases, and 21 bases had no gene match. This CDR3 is CASSPGHRGPEVVNYEQYF. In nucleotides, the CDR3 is TGTGCCAGCAGCCCGGGCCACAGGGGCCCCGAAGTAGTAAACTACGAGCAGTACTTC.

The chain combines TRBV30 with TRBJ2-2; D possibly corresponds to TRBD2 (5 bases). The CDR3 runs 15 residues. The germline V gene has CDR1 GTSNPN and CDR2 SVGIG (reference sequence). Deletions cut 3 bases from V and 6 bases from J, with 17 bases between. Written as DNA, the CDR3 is TGTGCCTGGAGCTCAGGTACTAGTCTCTCCGGGGAGCTGTTTTTT. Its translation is CAWSSGTSLSGELFF.

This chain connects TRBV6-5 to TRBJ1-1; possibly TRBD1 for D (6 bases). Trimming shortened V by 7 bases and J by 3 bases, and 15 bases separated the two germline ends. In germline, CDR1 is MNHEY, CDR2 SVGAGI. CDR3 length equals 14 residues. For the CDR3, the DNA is TGTGCCAGCAACCAACAGGGAAGAGACACTGAAGCTTTCTTT. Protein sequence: CASNQQGRDTEAFF.

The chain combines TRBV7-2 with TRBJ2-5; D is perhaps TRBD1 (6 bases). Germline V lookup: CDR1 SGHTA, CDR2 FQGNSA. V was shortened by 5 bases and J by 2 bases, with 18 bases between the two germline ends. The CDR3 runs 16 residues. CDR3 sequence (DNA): TGTGCCAGCAGCCGGGCCACAGTGGGGGCTCAAGAGACCCAGTACTTC. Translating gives CASSRATVGAQETQYF.

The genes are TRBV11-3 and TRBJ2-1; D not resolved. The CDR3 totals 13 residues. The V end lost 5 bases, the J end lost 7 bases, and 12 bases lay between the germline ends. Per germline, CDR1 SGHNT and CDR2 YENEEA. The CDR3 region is CASSRNVENEQFF. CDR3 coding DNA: TGTGCCAGCAGCCGCAATGTAGAGAATGAGCAGTTCTTC.

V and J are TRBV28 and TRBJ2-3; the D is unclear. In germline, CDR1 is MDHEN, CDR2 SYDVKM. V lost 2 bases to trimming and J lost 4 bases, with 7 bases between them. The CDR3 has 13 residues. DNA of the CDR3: TGTGCCAGCAGTTTACCGGTGGCAGATACGCAGTATTTT. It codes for CASSLPVADTQYF. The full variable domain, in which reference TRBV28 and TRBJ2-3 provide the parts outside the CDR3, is DVKVTQSSRYLVKRTGEKVFLECVQDMDHENMFWYRQDPGLGLRLIYFSYDVKMKEKGDIPEGYSVSREKKERFSLILESASTNQTSMYLCASSLPVADTQYFGPGTRLTVL.

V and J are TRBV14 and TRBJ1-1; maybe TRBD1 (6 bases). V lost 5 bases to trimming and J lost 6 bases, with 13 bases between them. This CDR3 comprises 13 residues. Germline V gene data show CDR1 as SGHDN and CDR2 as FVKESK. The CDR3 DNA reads TGTGCCAGCAGCGTACAGGGATGGGCTGAAGCTTTCTTT. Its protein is CASSVQGWAEAFF.

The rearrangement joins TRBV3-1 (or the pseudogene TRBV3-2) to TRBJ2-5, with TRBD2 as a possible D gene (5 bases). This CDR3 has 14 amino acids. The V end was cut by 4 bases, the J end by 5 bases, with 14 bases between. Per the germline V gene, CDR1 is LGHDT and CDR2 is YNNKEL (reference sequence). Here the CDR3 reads CASSPPEGLETQYF. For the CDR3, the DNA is TGTGCCAGCAGCCCCCCCGAGGGCTTGGAGACCCAGTACTTC.

This chain's CDR3 is CASSGTRDTRPIQPQHF. The DNA for the CDR3 is TGTGCCAGCAGCGGCACACGGGACACCCGCCCAATTCAGCCCCAGCATTTT. This chain joins TRBV7-2 and TRBJ1-5, with D possibly TRBD1 on 6 matching bases. Germline CDR1 is SGHTA and CDR2 is FQGNSA. Trimming pared 5 bases from V and 6 bases from J, leaving 23 bases between. The length of the CDR3 is 17 residues. Full variable domain (remainder filled in from reference TRBV7-2 and TRBJ1-5): GAGVSQSPSNKVTEKGKDVELRCDPISGHTALYWYRQSLGQGLEFLIYFQGNSAPDKSGLPSDRFSAERTGGSVSTLTIQRTQQEDSAVYLCASSGTRDTRPIQPQHFGDGTRLSIL.

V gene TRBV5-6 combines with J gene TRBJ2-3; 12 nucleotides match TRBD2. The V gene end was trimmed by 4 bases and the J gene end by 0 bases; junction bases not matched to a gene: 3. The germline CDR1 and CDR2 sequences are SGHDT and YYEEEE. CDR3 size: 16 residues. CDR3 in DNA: TGTGCCAGCAGCCTGGGGACTAGCGGGAGCACAGATACGCAGTATTTT. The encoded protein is CASSLGTSGSTDTQYF. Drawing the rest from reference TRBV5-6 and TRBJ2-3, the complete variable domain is DAGVTQSPTHLIKTRGQQVTLRCSPKSGHDTVSWYQQALGQGPQFIFQYYEEEERQRGNFPDRFSGHQFPNYSSELNVNALLLGDSALYLCASSLGTSGSTDTQYFGPGTRLTVL.

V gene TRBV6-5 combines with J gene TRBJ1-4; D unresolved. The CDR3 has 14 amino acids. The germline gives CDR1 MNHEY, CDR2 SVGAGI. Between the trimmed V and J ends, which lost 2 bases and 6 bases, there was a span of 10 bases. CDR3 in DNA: TGTGCCAGCAGTTACGGCGGGAACCATGAAAAACTGTTTTTT. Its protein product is CASSYGGNHEKLFF.

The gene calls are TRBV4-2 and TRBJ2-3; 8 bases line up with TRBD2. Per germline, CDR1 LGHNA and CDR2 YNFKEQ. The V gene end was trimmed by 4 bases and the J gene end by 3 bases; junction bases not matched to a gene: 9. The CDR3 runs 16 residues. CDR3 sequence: CASSRSGRISTDTQYF. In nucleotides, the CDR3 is TGTGCCAGCAGCCGGAGCGGGAGAATATCGACAGATACGCAGTATTTT.

The chain's CDR3 is CASSLGLAGTPNTGELFF. CDR3 nucleotides: TGCGCCAGCAGCTTAGGACTAGCGGGAACCCCGAACACCGGGGAGCTGTTTTTT. The rearrangement links TRBV5-1 to TRBJ2-2; 12 bases align to TRBD2. V gave up 2 bases and J gave up 0 bases; unmatched junction bases: 5. The germline V gene encodes CDR1 SGHRS and CDR2 YFSETQ. CDR3 length equals 18 residues.